These 19 T cell receptor beta chains share one sample of origin, sequenced in a study of T-cell reconstitution after alpha-beta-depleted transplantation in children (dated by TCRdb to the mid-2010s). The treatment or condition label, as the study defines it: allogeneic hematopoietic cell transplantation with graft depleted of TCRalphabeta T cells and CD19 B cells. The library came from PCR. TCRdb shows the sequencer as Illumina HiSeq 2500. To normalize quantification of the TCRbeta repertoire, the TCR libraries were built with molecular barcoding that relied on unique molecular identifiers. TCRdb ran its own pipeline on the public reads, namely fastp trimming at Q25 and MiXCR clone calling, and kept in-frame beta chains. CDR3 protein duplicates are merged, each entry listing the most common genes and DNA. The sample yields around 420,000 distinct CDR3 sequences; roughly 16% were counted once. The biggest ten clones account for roughly 27% of the sample.

The specimen was PBMCs, mostly from graft donor cells, collected 360 days after TCRalphabeta/CD19-depleted stem cell transplant. These receptors all stem from a boy in the first two years of life who had a stem cell transplant for Wiskott-Aldrich syndrome, so the T cells may come from the graft donor.

This clonotype was recorded a few times. The chain couples TRBV5-1 to TRBJ2-2; 8 positions match TRBD1. Germline V gene sequence: CDR1 SGHRS, CDR2 YFSETQ. This CDR3 region has 15 residues. The J segment lost 4 bases and the V segment lost 5 bases, leaving 7 bases of the junction unmatched. The CDR3: CASRAAGGATGELFF. Written as DNA, the CDR3 is TGCGCCAGCAGGGCGGCAGGGGGCGCCACCGGGGAGCTGTTTTTT.

V is TRBV11-2 and J is TRBJ2-3, with D perhaps matching TRBD1 or TRBD2 (5 bases each). The CDR3 totals 18 residues. Per the germline V gene, CDR1 is SGHAT and CDR2 is FQNNGV. V dropped 3 bases and J dropped 2 bases, with 21 bases sitting between them. The CDR3 region is CASSLDPPGPTITDTQYF. In DNA, the CDR3 is TGTGCCAGCAGCTTGGACCCCCCGGGACCAACGATCACAGATACGCAGTATTTT.

The V call is TRBV7-2, the J call TRBJ2-7; D gene ambiguous. V shed 3 bases and J shed 2 bases, with 17 bases lying between them. Germline loops: CDR1 SGHTA, CDR2 FQGNSA. The CDR3 length is 16 residues. CDR3 amino acids: CASSLRKSILAYEQYF. CDR3 nucleotide sequence: TGTGCCAGCAGCTTGAGGAAGAGTATCCTAGCCTACGAGCAGTACTTC.

The chain is built from TRBV6-5 and TRBJ1-6; 8 bases match TRBD1. The CDR3 has 13 amino acids. Per the germline V gene, CDR1 is MNHEY and CDR2 is SVGAGI. Germline trimming cut 6 bases from V and 8 bases from J; bases unmatched to any gene: 3. The CDR3 loop reads CASRHRGYSPLHF. Here the CDR3 DNA reads TGTGCCAGCAGGCACAGGGGGTATTCACCCCTCCACTTT.

The chain combines TRBV7-9 with TRBJ2-5; the D gene is possibly TRBD1 (5 bases). The CDR3 runs to 16 residues. CDR1 is SEHNR, CDR2 FQNEAQ, per germline (reference sequence). The V end lost 1 base, the J end lost 4 bases, and 16 bases lay between the germline ends. CDR3: CASSLGTREGGETQYF. In DNA, the CDR3 is TGTGCCAGCAGCTTAGGAACCAGGGAAGGCGGAGAGACCCAGTACTTC.

This clonotype has ten or more counts. This chain connects TRBV9 to TRBJ2-2; D gene unclear. The ends were cut back, 0 bases at V and 6 bases at J, with 9 bases in the middle. CDR3 length equals 14 residues. The germline V gene has CDR1 SGDLS and CDR2 YYNGEE. The CDR3 here is CASSVVASAGELFF. In DNA form, the CDR3 reads TGTGCCAGCAGCGTAGTGGCCTCGGCCGGGGAGCTGTTTTTT.

The V gene is TRBV7-8, the J gene TRBJ2-7; D unclear. The CDR3 covers 12 residues. V was trimmed by 1 base and J by 6 bases, leaving 7 bases between them. CDR1 and CDR2 from the germline V gene are SGHVS and FQNEAQ. As DNA, the CDR3 is TGTGCCAGCAGCTTAGTTGGCGCCGAGCAGTACTTC. Amino acids: CASSLVGAEQYF.

This clonotype was seen ten or more times. V gene TRBV5-1 combines with J gene TRBJ1-6; D gene uncertain. The CDR3 extends over 13 amino acids. The V end was cut by 4 bases, the J end by 7 bases, with 9 bases between. Germline-derived CDR1 and CDR2 are SGHRS and YFSETQ. The CDR3 sequence: CASSVEGNSPLHF. In nucleotides, the CDR3 is TGCGCCAGCAGCGTAGAAGGCAATTCACCCCTCCACTTT.

The chain links TRBV10-3 to TRBJ2-3; 9 bases are a match to TRBD1. V dropped 5 bases and J dropped 1; count of bases not matched to a gene: 13. The CDR3 is 18 residues long. The germline gives CDR1 ENHRY, CDR2 SYGVKD. CDR3 sequence reads: CAISHLPGTGLGTDTQYF. The CDR3 bases are TGTGCCATCAGTCACCTACCCGGGACAGGGCTAGGCACAGATACGCAGTATTTT.

This clonotype has just a few counts. The chain uses TRBV18 and TRBJ2-7; D not resolved. Per germline, CDR1 KGHSH and CDR2 LQKENI. This CDR3 region has 13 residues. Between the trimmed V and J ends, which lost 3 bases and 7 bases, there was a span of 13 bases. The chain's CDR3 is CASSPELSGEQYF. The CDR3 DNA reads as TGTGCCAGCTCACCGGAGTTAAGTGGAGAGCAGTACTTC.

This clonotype turned up a few times. V gene TRBV6-5 combines with J gene TRBJ2-7, with D unclear. The V and J ends lost 2 bases and 5 bases respectively, with 4 bases between them. The CDR3 is made up of 11 amino acids. In germline, CDR1 is MNHEY, CDR2 SVGAGI. The CDR3 reads CASSYGHEQYF. The CDR3 region has the DNA TGTGCCAGCAGTTACGGTCACGAGCAGTACTTC.

This clonotype has only a few counts. The genes are TRBV29-1 and TRBJ2-5; possibly TRBD2 for D (6 bases). Germline loops: CDR1 SQVTM, CDR2 ANQGSEA. V was clipped by 4 bases and J by 3 bases, with 12 bases between them. The CDR3 runs to 13 residues. The CDR3 DNA reads as TGCAGCGTTGCCGGGAGCCTGAAAGAGACCCAGTACTTC. Its protein product is CSVAGSLKETQYF.

There are a few counts of this clonotype. The chain employs TRBV7-9 and TRBJ1-2; D perhaps matches TRBD1 (5 bases). CDR3 length: 12 amino acids. Between the trimmed V and J ends, which lost 5 bases and 10 bases, there was a span of 14 bases. Germline V gene lookup returns CDR1 SEHNR and CDR2 FQNEAQ (reference sequence). This CDR3 is CASSRDSLFYTF. For the CDR3, the DNA is TGTGCCAGCAGCCGCGACAGCCTTTTCTACACCTTC.

This clonotype was seen many times. V is TRBV29-1 and J is TRBJ2-5, with 8 bases aligning to TRBD2. Germline CDR1 is SQVTM and CDR2 is ANQGSEA. V lost 3 bases, J lost 1 base, and 4 bases stayed unmatched. The CDR3 totals 14 residues. CDR3 coding DNA: TGCAGCGTTGAGTCGGGAGGGCCCCAAGAGACCCAGTACTTC. Translating it yields CSVESGGPQETQYF. The entire variable domain, with the rest obtained from reference TRBV29-1 and TRBJ2-5, is as follows: SAVISQKPSRDICQRGTSLTIQCQVDSQVTMMFWYRQQPGQSLTLIATANQGSEATYESGFVIDKFPISRPNLTFSTLTVSNMSPEDSSIYLCSVESGGPQETQYFGPGTRLLVL.

V usage is TRBV24-1 and J usage is TRBJ2-5, with 8 positions matching TRBD2. This CDR3 is 16 amino acids long. The trim removed 3 bases at V and 1 base at J, leaving 6 bases unmatched. CDR1 is KGHDR and CDR2 is SFDVKD in the germline V gene. This CDR3 is CATSDSGTRSQETQYF. CDR3 sequence (DNA): TGTGCCACCAGTGATAGTGGGACTAGATCCCAAGAGACCCAGTACTTC.

The sample holds a few counts of this clonotype. The chain recombines TRBV6-4 with TRBJ2-6; 12 positions agree with TRBD2. The germline CDR1 and CDR2 sequences are MRHNA and SNTAGT. V trimming: 6 bases; J trimming: 2 bases; junction bases outside the gene matches: 5. The CDR3 runs to 17 residues. The CDR3 nucleotides read TGTGCCAGCAGCCCACTAGCGGGGGGTACTGGGGCCAACGTCCTGACTTTC. Translation gives CASSPLAGGTGANVLTF.

V and J are TRBV27 and TRBJ2-7; 9 bases line up with TRBD1. Germline trimming cut 5 bases from V and 3 bases from J; bases unmatched to any gene: 8. There are 15 residues in the CDR3. Germline CDR1 is MNHEY and CDR2 is SMNVEV (reference sequence). The CDR3 spells CASSIFRDRDYEQYF. In nucleotides, the CDR3 is TGTGCCAGCAGTATCTTCCGGGACAGGGACTACGAGCAGTACTTC.

This clonotype was counted between two and nine times. The chain links TRBV6-2 or TRBV6-3 to TRBJ2-7, with TRBD1 matching over 8 bases. Germline CDR1 MNHEY, CDR2 SVGEGT. The CDR3 totals 14 residues. With V trimmed by 6 bases and J by 4 bases, 8 bases remained unmatched. For the CDR3, the DNA is TGTGCCAGCAGCGGACAGGGCATCAGGTACGAGCAGTACTTC. It is translated as CASSGQGIRYEQYF.

This clonotype was counted between two and nine times. The DNA of the CDR3 is TGTGCCACCAGCCATCTAAGGGGGAATGAGCAGTTCTTC. Residues: CATSHLRGNEQFF. V usage is TRBV24-1 and J usage is TRBJ2-1, with a weak D call TRBD1 (6 bases). Germline CDR1 and CDR2: KGHDR and SFDVKD. V was shortened by 7 bases and J by 7 bases, with 13 bases between the two germline ends. This CDR3 comprises 13 residues.